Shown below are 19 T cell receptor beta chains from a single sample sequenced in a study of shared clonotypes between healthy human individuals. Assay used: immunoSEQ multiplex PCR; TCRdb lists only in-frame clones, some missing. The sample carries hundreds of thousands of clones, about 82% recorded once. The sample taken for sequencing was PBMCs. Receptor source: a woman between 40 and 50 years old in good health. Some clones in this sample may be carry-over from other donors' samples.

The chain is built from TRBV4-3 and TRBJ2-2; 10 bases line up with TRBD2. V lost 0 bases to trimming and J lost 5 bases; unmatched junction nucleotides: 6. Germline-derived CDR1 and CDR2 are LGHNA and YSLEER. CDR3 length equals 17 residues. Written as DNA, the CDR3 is TGCGCCAGCAGCCAAGACAAGGGGACTAGCGTAACCGGGGAGCTGTTTTTT. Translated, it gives CASSQDKGTSVTGELFF.

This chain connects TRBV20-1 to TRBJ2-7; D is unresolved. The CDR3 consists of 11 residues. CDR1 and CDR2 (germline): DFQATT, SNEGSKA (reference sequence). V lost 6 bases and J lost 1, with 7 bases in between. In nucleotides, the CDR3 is TGCAGTGCAGAGACATCCTACGAGCAGTACTTC. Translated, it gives CSAETSYEQYF.

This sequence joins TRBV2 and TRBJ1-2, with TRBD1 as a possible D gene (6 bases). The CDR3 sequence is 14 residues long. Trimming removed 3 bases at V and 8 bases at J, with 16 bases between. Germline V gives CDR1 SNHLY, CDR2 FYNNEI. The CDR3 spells CASSDVGGLRGYTF. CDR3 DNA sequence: TGTGCCAGCAGTGATGTCGGGGGCCTTCGGGGCTACACCTTC.

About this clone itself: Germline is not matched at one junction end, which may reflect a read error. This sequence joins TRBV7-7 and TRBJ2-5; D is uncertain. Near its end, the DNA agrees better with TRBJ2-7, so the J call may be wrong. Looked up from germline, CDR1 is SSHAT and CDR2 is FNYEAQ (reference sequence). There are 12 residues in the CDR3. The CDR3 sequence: CASSRGRYEQYF. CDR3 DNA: TGTGCTAGCAGCAGAGGACGTTACGAGCAGTACTTC.

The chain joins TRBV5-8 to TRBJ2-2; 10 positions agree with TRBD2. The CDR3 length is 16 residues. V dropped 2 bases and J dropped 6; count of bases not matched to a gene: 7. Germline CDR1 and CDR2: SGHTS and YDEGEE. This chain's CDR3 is CASSFHLAGDAGELFF. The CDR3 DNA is TGTGCCAGCAGCTTTCATCTAGCGGGAGATGCCGGGGAGCTGTTTTTT.

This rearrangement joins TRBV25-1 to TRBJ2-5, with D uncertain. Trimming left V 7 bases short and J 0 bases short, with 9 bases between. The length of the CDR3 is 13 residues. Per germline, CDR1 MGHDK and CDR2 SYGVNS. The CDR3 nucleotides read TGTGCCAGCATCAGTAGAGACCAAGAGACCCAGTACTTC. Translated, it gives CASISRDQETQYF.

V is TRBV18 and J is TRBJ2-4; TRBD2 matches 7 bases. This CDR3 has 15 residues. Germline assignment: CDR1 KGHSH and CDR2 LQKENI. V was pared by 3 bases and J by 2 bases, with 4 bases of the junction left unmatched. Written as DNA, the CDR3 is TGTGCCAGCTCACCTAATAGCGGGTCCAAAAACATTCAGTACTTC. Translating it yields CASSPNSGSKNIQYF.

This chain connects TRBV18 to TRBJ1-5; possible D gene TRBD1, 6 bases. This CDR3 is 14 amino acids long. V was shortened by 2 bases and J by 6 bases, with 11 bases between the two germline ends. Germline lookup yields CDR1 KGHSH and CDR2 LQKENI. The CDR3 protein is CASSPSRGAQPQHF. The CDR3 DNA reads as TGTGCCAGCTCACCATCCAGGGGTGCTCAGCCCCAGCATTTT.

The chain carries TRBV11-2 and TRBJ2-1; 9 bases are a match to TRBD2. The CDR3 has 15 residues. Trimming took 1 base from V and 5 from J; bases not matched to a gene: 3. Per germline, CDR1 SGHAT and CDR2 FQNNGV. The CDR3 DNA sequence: TGTGCCAGCAGCTTAGTTAGCGGGAGTAACAATGAGCAGTTCTTC. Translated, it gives CASSLVSGSNNEQFF.

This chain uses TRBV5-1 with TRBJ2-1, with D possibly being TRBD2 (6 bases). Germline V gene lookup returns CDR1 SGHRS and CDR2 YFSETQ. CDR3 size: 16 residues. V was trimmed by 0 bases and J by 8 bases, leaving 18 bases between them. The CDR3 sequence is CASSLVSGTDMDEQFF. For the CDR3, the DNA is TGCGCCAGCAGCTTGGTAAGTGGGACTGACATGGATGAGCAGTTCTTC.

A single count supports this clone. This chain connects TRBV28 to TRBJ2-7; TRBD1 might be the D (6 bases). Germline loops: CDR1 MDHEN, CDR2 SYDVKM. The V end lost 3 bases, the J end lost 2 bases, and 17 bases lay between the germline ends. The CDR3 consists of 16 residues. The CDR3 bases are TGTGCCAGCAGTTTCCTCGGCCTGGGGGCCCCCTACGAGCAGTACTTC. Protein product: CASSFLGLGAPYEQYF.

For the CDR3, the DNA is TGTGCCAGCAGTGTCGGGACAGGAAACACCGGGGAGCTGTTTTTT. Its translation is CASSVGTGNTGELFF. The rearrangement uses TRBV2 and TRBJ2-2; 8 bases agree with TRBD1. This CDR3 spans 15 amino acids. The junction had 3 bases not matched to a gene; V was cut back by 4 bases and J by 2 bases. Germline CDR1 SNHLY, CDR2 FYNNEI.

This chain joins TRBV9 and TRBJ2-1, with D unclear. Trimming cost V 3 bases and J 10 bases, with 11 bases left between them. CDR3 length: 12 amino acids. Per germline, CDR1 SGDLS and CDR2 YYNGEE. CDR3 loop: CASSARAEEQFF. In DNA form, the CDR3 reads TGTGCCAGCAGCGCCCGGGCAGAAGAGCAGTTCTTC.

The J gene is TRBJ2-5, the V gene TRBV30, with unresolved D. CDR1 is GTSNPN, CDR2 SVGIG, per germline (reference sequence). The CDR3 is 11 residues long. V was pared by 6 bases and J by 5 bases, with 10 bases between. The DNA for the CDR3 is TGTGCCTGTTCCCATTCCGAGACCCAGTACTTC. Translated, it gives CACSHSETQYF.

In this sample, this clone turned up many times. The CDR3: CASSETDSNQPQHF. Written as DNA, the CDR3 is TGTGCCAGCAGTGAGACAGATAGCAATCAGCCCCAGCATTTT. The chain has TRBV2 and TRBJ1-5; TRBD1 might be the D (5 bases). The CDR3 is made up of 14 amino acids. Germline V gene lookup returns CDR1 SNHLY and CDR2 FYNNEI. V lost 3 bases to trimming and J lost 0 bases, with 6 bases between them.

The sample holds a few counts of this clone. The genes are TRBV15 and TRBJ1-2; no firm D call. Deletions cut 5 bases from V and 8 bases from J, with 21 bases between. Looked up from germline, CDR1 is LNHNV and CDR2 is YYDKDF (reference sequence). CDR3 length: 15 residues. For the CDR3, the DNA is TGTGCCACCAGCGCATCGGCCCGGACGGCTGCCGGCTACACCTTC. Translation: CATSASARTAAGYTF.

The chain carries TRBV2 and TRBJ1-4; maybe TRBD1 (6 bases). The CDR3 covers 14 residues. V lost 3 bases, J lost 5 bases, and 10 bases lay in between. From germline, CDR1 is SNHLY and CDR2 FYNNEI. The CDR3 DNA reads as TGTGCCAGCAGTGACGGACAGCCGAATGAAAAACTGTTTTTT. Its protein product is CASSDGQPNEKLFF.

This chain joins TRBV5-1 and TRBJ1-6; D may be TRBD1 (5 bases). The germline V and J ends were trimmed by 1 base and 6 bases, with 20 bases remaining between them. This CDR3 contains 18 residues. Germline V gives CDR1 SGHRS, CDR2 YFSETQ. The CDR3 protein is CASSLSWGVSGSNSPLHF. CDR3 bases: TGCGCCAGCAGCTTGTCTTGGGGTGTGTCAGGGAGTAATTCACCCCTCCACTTT.

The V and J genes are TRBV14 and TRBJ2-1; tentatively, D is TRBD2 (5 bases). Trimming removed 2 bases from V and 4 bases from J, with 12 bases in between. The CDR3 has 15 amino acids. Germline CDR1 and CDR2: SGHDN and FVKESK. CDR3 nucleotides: TGTGCCAGCAGCCAACACCGGGGTACTTACAATGAGCAGTTCTTC. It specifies CASSQHRGTYNEQFF.